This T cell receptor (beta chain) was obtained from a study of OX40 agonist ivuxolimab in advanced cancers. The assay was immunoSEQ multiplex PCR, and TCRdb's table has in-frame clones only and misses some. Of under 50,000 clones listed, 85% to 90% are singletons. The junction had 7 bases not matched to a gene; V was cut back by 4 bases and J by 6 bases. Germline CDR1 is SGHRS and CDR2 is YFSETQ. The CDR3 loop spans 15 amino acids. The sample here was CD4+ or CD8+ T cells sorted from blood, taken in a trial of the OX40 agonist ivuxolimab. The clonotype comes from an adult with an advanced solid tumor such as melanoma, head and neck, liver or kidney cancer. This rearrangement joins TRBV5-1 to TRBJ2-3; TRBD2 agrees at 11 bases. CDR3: CASSLPLAGVDTQYF. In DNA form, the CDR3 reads TGCGCCAGCAGCCTTCCACTAGCGGGAGTGGATACGCAGTATTTT.